This TCR beta chain was captured in a study of T cell repertoires in cytomegalovirus infection. Whole-study context: Matching HLA type and CMV infection were both indicated by public TCR beta signatures. The study's findings and limits: Public TCR beta family frequency separated CMV-and-HLA carriers, including in an independent cohort. HLA-C-restricted CMV clonotypes gave the most frequent clonotype in two of eight donors.

Germline CDR1 SGHTA, CDR2 FQGNSA. Deletions cut 5 bases from V and 9 bases from J, with 11 bases between. The CDR3 runs to 12 residues. From the reads, TCRdb called clonotypes with MiXCR, one entry per CDR3 protein. The data hold about 180,000 distinct CDR3 sequences, with about a sixth observed a single time. This clonotype has at least ten counts. Antigen: not known. The TCR sequence derives from a human donor in good health (CMV status not recorded). Some clones in this sample may be carry-over from other donors' samples. The source material was CD8+ T cells from PBMCs. This sequence joins TRBV7-2 and TRBJ1-5, with D unclear. The CDR3 reads CASSAPLAPQHF. The CDR3, as DNA: TGTGCCAGCAGCGCCCCTCTAGCGCCCCAGCATTTT.